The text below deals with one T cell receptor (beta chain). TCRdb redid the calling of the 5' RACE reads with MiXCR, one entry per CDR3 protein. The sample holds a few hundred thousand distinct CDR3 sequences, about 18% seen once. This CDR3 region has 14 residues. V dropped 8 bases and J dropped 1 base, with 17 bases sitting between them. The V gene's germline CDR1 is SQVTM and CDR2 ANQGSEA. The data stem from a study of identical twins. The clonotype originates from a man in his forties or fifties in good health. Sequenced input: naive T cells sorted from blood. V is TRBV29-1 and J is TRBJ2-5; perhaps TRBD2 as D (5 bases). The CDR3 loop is CSKTEGTAQETQYF. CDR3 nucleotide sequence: TGCAGCAAAACCGAGGGCACGGCCCAAGAGACCCAGTACTTC.